The 24 T cell receptor beta chains reported below all come from one sample, sequenced in a study of blood T cell repertoires in COVID-19. Measured with immunoSEQ multiplex PCR; TCRdb has only the in-frame clones, and not every one. The sample includes about 400,000 clones, around 87% of them seen just once. Sequencing was done on a sample of PBMCs or T cells enriched from blood (not recorded which). The receptors originated from a man aged 40-49 years in a cohort exposed to, infected with or recovered from COVID-19 (not recorded which).

This rearrangement joins TRBV6-5 to TRBJ2-7, with TRBD1 matching 7 bases. Trimming at V came to 6 bases and at J to 0 bases, leaving 8 bases not matched to a gene. In germline, CDR1 is MNHEY, CDR2 SVGAGI. The CDR3 runs 15 residues. In DNA form, the CDR3 reads TGTGCCAGCAGCTATTTACAGGGGAGCTCCTACGAGCAGTACTTC. It specifies CASSYLQGSSYEQYF.

This clone has only one observation. The rearrangement uses TRBV13 and TRBJ2-6; 7 positions agree with TRBD1. Germline values: CDR1 PRHDT, CDR2 FYEKMQ (reference sequence). The CDR3 is made up of 15 amino acids. The V and J ends lost 5 bases and 4 bases, in that order; junction bases with no gene match: 5. This CDR3 is CASSPGQRGANVLTF. The CDR3 DNA sequence: TGTGCCAGCAGCCCGGGACAGAGGGGGGCCAACGTCCTGACTTTC. The whole variable domain, remainder taken from reference TRBV13 and TRBJ2-6, is AAGVIQSPRHLIKEKRETATLKCYPIPRHDTVYWYQQGPGQDPQFLISFYEKMQSDKGSIPDRFSAQQFSDYHSELNMSSLELGDSALYFCASSPGQRGANVLTFGAGSRLTVL.

The rearrangement joins TRBV4-1 to TRBJ2-7, with D maybe TRBD2 (6 bases). The V gene lost 1 base and the J gene lost 2 bases, with 12 bases spanning the gap. Germline assignment: CDR1 MGHRA and CDR2 YSYEKL. This CDR3 region has 15 residues. The CDR3 DNA is TGCGCCAGCAGCCAAGGGGGAGGCACACCCTACGAGCAGTACTTC. This encodes CASSQGGGTPYEQYF.

This rearrangement joins TRBV19 to TRBJ2-7; 12 positions match TRBD1. The V gene end was trimmed by 6 bases and the J gene end by 4 bases; junction bases not matched to a gene: 4. CDR1 is LNHDA, CDR2 SQIVND, per germline (reference sequence). The CDR3 has 14 amino acids. CDR3 coding DNA: TGTGCCAGTAGGTCGGGACAGGGGGCATACGAGCAGTACTTC. Translation gives CASRSGQGAYEQYF. Drawing the rest from reference TRBV19 and TRBJ2-7, the complete variable domain is DGGITQSPKYLFRKEGQNVTLSCEQNLNHDAMYWYRQDPGQGLRLIYYSQIVNDFQKGDIAEGYSVSREKKESFPLTVTSAQKNPTAFYLCASRSGQGAYEQYFGPGTRLTVT.

J is TRBJ1-1 and V is TRBV27; 8 nucleotides agree with TRBD1. The V and J ends lost 1 base and 4 bases, in that order; junction bases with no gene match: 5. Germline CDR1 is MNHEY and CDR2 is SMNVEV (reference sequence). The CDR3 length is 15 residues. The CDR3 DNA sequence: TGTGCCAGCAGTTTATGGCAGGGGGCGGCCACTGAAGCTTTCTTT. Protein: CASSLWQGAATEAFF.

J is TRBJ2-1 and V is TRBV5-1, with a tentative D call TRBD1 (6 bases). The CDR3 is 13 residues long. In germline, CDR1 is SGHRS, CDR2 YFSETQ. The V and J ends lost 2 bases and 8 bases respectively, with 11 bases between them. The CDR3 DNA follows: TGCGCCAGCAGCTTTGAGGGGGAATATGAGCAGTTCTTC. Translating gives CASSFEGEYEQFF.

V is TRBV6-4 and J is TRBJ2-1, with 11 positions matching TRBD2. Germline CDR1 reads MRHNA; CDR2 reads SNTAGT. Trimming took 5 bases from V and 4 from J; bases not matched to a gene: 7. The CDR3 length is 16 residues. CDR3 sequence: CASSSTGTSGYNEQFF. CDR3 DNA sequence: TGTGCCAGCAGTTCCACCGGGACTAGCGGATACAATGAGCAGTTCTTC.

V usage is TRBV27 and J usage is TRBJ2-7; 16 nucleotides align to TRBD2. This CDR3 is built from 16 residues. The J segment lost 7 bases and the V segment lost 4 bases, leaving 7 bases of the junction unmatched. Looked up from germline, CDR1 is MNHEY and CDR2 is SMNVEV (reference sequence). CDR3 DNA sequence: TGTGCCAGCAGTTCAGGGACTAGCGGGAGGGCGGGAGAGCAGTACTTC. This sequence encodes CASSSGTSGRAGEQYF.

The rearrangement links TRBV7-8 to TRBJ2-3; 7 nucleotides line up with TRBD2. Germline CDR1 and CDR2: SGHVS and FQNEAQ. This CDR3 region has 16 residues. The V segment lost 6 bases and the J segment 2 bases; nucleotides outside the gene matches: 11. CDR3 region: CASRPVASGYTDTQYF. The CDR3 bases are TGTGCCAGCAGACCCGTTGCTAGCGGTTACACAGATACGCAGTATTTT. Full variable domain (outside the CDR3, taken from reference TRBV7-8 and TRBJ2-3): GAGVSQSPRYKVAKRGQDVALRCDPISGHVSLFWYQQALGQGPEFLTYFQNEAQLDKSGLPSDRFFAERPEGSVSTLKIQRTQQEDSAVYLCASRPVASGYTDTQYFGPGTRLTVL.

V is TRBV12-1 and J is TRBJ1-5. TRBV12-1 is an annotated pseudogene. This CDR3 spans 16 amino acids. DNA of the CDR3: TGTGCCAGCAGCAGCGGGGGGGGCGTCTCGAATCAGCCCCAGCATTTT. Translated: CASSSGGGVSNQPQHF.

The chain has TRBV12-3 or TRBV12-4 and TRBJ1-1, with D maybe TRBD1 (5 bases). The V end lost 6 bases, the J end lost 1 base, and 9 bases lay between the germline ends. The CDR3 contains 13 residues. The CDR3 reads CASSPTENTEAFF. CDR3 bases: TGTGCCAGCAGCCCGACAGAGAACACTGAAGCTTTCTTT.

This clone was counted once. The J gene is TRBJ1-5, the V gene TRBV28; D is possibly TRBD1 (6 bases). The germline V gene encodes CDR1 MDHEN and CDR2 SYDVKM. This CDR3 region has 16 residues. The V gene lost 5 bases and the J gene lost 0 bases, with 14 bases spanning the gap. CDR3 sequence reads: CASSPGTPISNQPQHF. CDR3 nucleotide sequence: TGTGCCAGCAGTCCCGGGACACCGATTAGCAATCAGCCCCAGCATTTT.

The J gene is TRBJ2-7, the V gene TRBV7-2; 9 positions agree with TRBD2. V shed 5 bases and J 0 bases; nucleotides not matched to a gene: 5. CDR3 length: 15 amino acids. Germline CDR1 is SGHTA and CDR2 is FQGNSA. The CDR3 region has the DNA TGTGCCAGCAGCCGTTCTAGCGGGGCCTCCTACGAGCAGTACTTC. Translation gives CASSRSSGASYEQYF.

This chain connects TRBV19 to TRBJ1-1; D is uncertain. Germline-derived CDR1 and CDR2 are LNHDA and SQIVND (reference sequence). The CDR3 is made up of 14 amino acids. Deletions cut 2 bases from V and 3 bases from J, with 10 bases between. The CDR3 DNA sequence: TGTGCCAGTAGTATACCCAGAAAAGACACTGAAGCTTTCTTT. As protein: CASSIPRKDTEAFF.

The chain has TRBV27 and TRBJ2-7; 9 positions match TRBD2. Germline CDR1 is MNHEY and CDR2 is SMNVEV (reference sequence). The CDR3 length is 15 residues. J gave up 4 bases and V 8 bases, and 12 bases lay outside the gene matches. As DNA, the CDR3 is TGTGCCAGCCCAGACTTTAGCGGGAGCTCTTACGAGCAGTACTTC. Translation: CASPDFSGSSYEQYF.

The V and J genes are TRBV21-1 and TRBJ1-5; the listed D gene, TRBD1, was not tested against the DNA. TRBV21-1 is a recognized pseudogene. The CDR3 is 14 residues long. The CDR3 protein is CASSREQGNQPQHF. The CDR3 DNA reads TGTGCCAGCAGTAGGGAACAGGGGAATCAGCCCCAGCATTTT.

The rearrangement uses TRBV7-2 and TRBJ1-4, with D possibly being TRBD1 (5 bases). The germline V gene encodes CDR1 SGHTA and CDR2 FQGNSA. The CDR3 consists of 15 residues. Deletions cut 5 bases from V and 5 bases from J, with 15 bases between. CDR3 sequence reads: CASSPLDKGNEKLFF. CDR3 sequence (DNA): TGTGCCAGCAGCCCCCTTGACAAGGGGAATGAAAAACTGTTTTTT.

This sequence joins TRBV3-1 (or the pseudogene TRBV3-2) and TRBJ1-1, with D perhaps TRBD1 (5 bases). Germline values: CDR1 LGHDT, CDR2 YNNKEL (reference sequence). Trimming shortened V by 8 bases and J by 4 bases, and 14 bases separated the two germline ends. The CDR3 covers 13 residues. The CDR3 DNA is TGTGCCAGCGGGGCAGGGTTGGGCACTGAAGCTTTCTTT. Residues: CASGAGLGTEAFF.

This clone has just one count. The chain recombines TRBV5-4 with TRBJ1-3; TRBD1 agrees at 9 bases. J lost 6 bases, V lost 0 bases, and 4 bases had no gene match. Germline V gene data show CDR1 as SGHNT and CDR2 as YYREEE (reference sequence). This CDR3 is 15 amino acids long. The DNA of the CDR3 is TGTGCCAGCAGCTTGGGGGGACAGGGTAAAAACACCATATATTTT. Translation gives CASSLGGQGKNTIYF.

The gene calls are TRBV5-5 and TRBJ1-5, with D perhaps matching TRBD1 (6 bases). The length of the CDR3 is 14 residues. V lost 4 bases and J lost 7, with 15 bases in between. The V gene's germline CDR1 is SGHKS and CDR2 YYEKEE (reference sequence). CDR3 amino acids: CASSDGQSGQPQHF. The DNA of the CDR3 is TGTGCCAGCAGCGATGGACAGTCAGGGCAGCCCCAGCATTTT. Full variable domain (remainder filled in from reference TRBV5-5 and TRBJ1-5): DAGVTQSPTHLIKTRGQQVTLRCSPISGHKSVSWYQQVLGQGPQFIFQYYEKEERGRGNFPDRFSARQFPNYSSELNVNALLLGDSALYLCASSDGQSGQPQHFGDGTRLSIL.

The chain has TRBV6-5 and TRBJ2-5; D perhaps matches TRBD2 (6 bases). V lost 6 bases and J 1 base, leaving 12 bases between the germline ends. The CDR3 consists of 14 residues. Germline V gene sequence: CDR1 MNHEY, CDR2 SVGAGI. The CDR3 loop is CASRAVGGQETQYF. DNA for the CDR3: TGTGCCAGCAGGGCCGTGGGAGGCCAAGAGACCCAGTACTTC.

The genes are TRBV2 and TRBJ2-5; 9 bases fit TRBD2. CDR3 size: 15 residues. From germline, CDR1 is SNHLY and CDR2 FYNNEI. J lost 5 bases, V lost 4 bases, and 8 bases had no gene match. CDR3 DNA sequence: TGTGCCAGCAGTGCTAGCGGGAAGGGCGTGGAGACCCAGTACTTC. Translation gives CASSASGKGVETQYF.

The chain carries TRBV28 and TRBJ1-2; D is unresolved. V gave up 8 bases and J gave up 5 bases, with 12 bases separating them. Germline V CDR1 and CDR2: MDHEN, SYDVKM. The CDR3 contains 12 residues. CDR3 bases: TGTGCCAGCCGCTCAGTCGGGTATGGCTACACCTTC. This sequence encodes CASRSVGYGYTF.

This chain connects TRBV7-2 to TRBJ1-1, with TRBD1 as a possible D gene (5 bases). The CDR3 contains 15 residues. Trimming cost V 5 bases and J 5 bases, with 18 bases left between them. Germline V gives CDR1 SGHTA, CDR2 FQGNSA. CDR3 loop: CASSTAVGGNTEAFF. The CDR3, as DNA: TGTGCCAGCAGCACCGCGGTCGGGGGAAATACTGAAGCTTTCTTT. The variable domain in full, completed from reference TRBV7-2 and TRBJ1-1, reads GAGVSQSPSNKVTEKGKDVELRCDPISGHTALYWYRQSLGQGLEFLIYFQGNSAPDKSGLPSDRFSAERTGGSVSTLTIQRTQQEDSAVYLCASSTAVGGNTEAFFGQGTRLTVV.